The present entry profiles one TCR beta chain with its context. The antigen this receptor binds is unknown. No base qualities exist here, and no much larger clone lies one base off it. Library preparation was by 5' RACE. Instrument on record: Illumina HiSeq 2500. A second PCR of roughly 7 to 11 cycles was performed with a sample-barcoded 5' primer and a J-beta primer mix. A unique molecular identifier was introduced onto each TCR beta cDNA molecule by a template-switch 5' adaptor carrying 12 random nucleotides. At least 3 million CDR3-containing paired-end reads were obtained from each sample. All of the RNA was converted into first-strand cDNA using the Mint cDNA synthesis kit, with a TRBC-specific oligonucleotide serving as the primer. All cDNA was treated with uracil-DNA glycosylase and then went through a first 18-cycle PCR with the universal primers M1SS and BC2_uni_R. From the authors' description of their analysis: Normalization of each sample was performed by random selection of 1 million high-quality reads, each carrying a distinct molecular identifier. Instead of being binned into consensus sequences, reads that shared molecular identifiers were thrown out. MiTCR, with a Q25 quality threshold and the strictest error-elimination algorithm, was used for CDR3 identification, clonotype clustering and error correction. A nonparametric unseen species model with Euler transformation was used to estimate a lower bound on total TCR beta diversity. TCRdb handled the public reads itself, with Q25 trimming in fastp and clone calling in MiXCR, and kept productive beta chains. When rows share a CDR3 protein, they turn into one entry using the most common DNA and genes. These V and J calls derive from TCRdb rather than the authors' analysis. This sample has about 580,000 distinct CDR3 sequences in its table, and 47% of those were observed once. The top ten clonotypes cover around 25% of the sample.

The donors were under 40 Caucasian individuals from Russia, aged about 6 to 100 years, who were systemically healthy. Ten milliliters of peripheral blood were drawn from each donor into EDTA-treated Vacutainer tubes. Ficoll-Paque density-gradient centrifugation was used to isolate PBMCs, with at least 7 million per sample. Total RNA was extracted from PBMCs with Trizol reagent, with at least 6 micrograms obtained per sample. For every donor, an aliquot of PBMCs went through flow cytometry to measure the percentages of naive CD45RAhigh/CD27high T cells. This sample is part of a study of blood T cells in healthy people across ages (dated by TCRdb to about 2015). Describing the broader study: Template switching captured roughly one uniquely barcoded TCR beta cDNA molecule per two T cells in model experiments. Using deep sequencing normalized with unique cDNA molecular identifiers, the study measured how TCR beta repertoire diversity changes with age. Four age groups were formed from the donors: young (average about 15 years), middle-aged (approximately 40), aged (roughly 59) and long-lived (around 82). To avoid experimental bias, donors of different ages were spread randomly across the sequencing lanes. The study analyzed two additional independent replicas of 1 million unique cDNA reads from the same blood draw for two donors, one aged 18 to 30 and one aged 80 or older. Study-level results and caveats: Because the CMV infection status of the donors was unknown, age-related changes in expanded clonotypes may potentially have been confounded. Total diversity estimates from one million sequenced T cells were considered lower bounds and underestimates. Conclusive comparison of naive and antigen-experienced compartments was prevented by the profiling of bulk unsorted PBMCs. Observed TCR beta diversity correlated strongly with the percentage of naive T cells measured by flow cytometry. As age increased, observed TCR beta diversity per million T cells dropped in a roughly linear way, and a significant reduction was already evident by age around 41. The long-lived group showed more naive CD4+ T cells, fewer expanded clones and increased TCR diversity than the aged group, suggesting age selection.

Deletion took 6 bases off V and 3 bases off J, with a span of 18 bases between the germline ends. From the cysteine up to the phenylalanine, the CDR3 has a length of 15 residues. Only the CDR3 region is kept as DNA, spanning 45 bases read in frame from base 1. The TCR comes from an elderly man in good health. Material: blood. The V gene is TRBV12-3 or TRBV12-4 and the J gene is TRBJ2-7, with a tentative D gene TRBD1 over 5 matching bases. Here the CDR3 is given as CASSQLKGSYYEQYF. The nucleotide sequence is given as TGTGCCAGCAGCCAACTGAAGGGGTCCTACTACGAGCAGTACTTC.